This T cell receptor beta chain was identified in a study of T cell repertoires in cytomegalovirus infection. About the study: Matching HLA type, along with CMV infection, was indicated by public TCR beta signatures.

The germline V gene encodes CDR1 SGHTA and CDR2 FQGNSA. Trimming shortened V by 5 bases and J by 4 bases, and 13 bases separated the two germline ends. This CDR3 has 14 residues. Study findings and constraints: The study found HLA-C-restricted CMV-specific TCR beta clonotypes dominating the ex vivo response. Summed public TCR beta family frequency identified CMV carriers bearing the relevant HLA.

Via MiXCR, TCRdb re-called the reads, giving one row per CDR3 protein. The table includes hundreds of thousands of distinct CDR3 sequences, around a third detected once. This clonotype was observed at least ten times. Its target is unknown. Sequencing was performed on cultured CD8+ T cells from PBMCs, taken from culture after CMV antigen stimulation. V gene TRBV7-2 combines with J gene TRBJ2-3; D is possibly TRBD1 (6 bases). The TCR sequence derives from a human donor in good health (CMV status not recorded). Some clones in this sample may be carry-over from other donors' samples. CDR3 nucleotide sequence: TGTGCCAGCAGCCGGTACAGGGTTGCAGATACGCAGTATTTT. Protein sequence: CASSRYRVADTQYF. Combining the CDR3 with reference TRBV7-2 and TRBJ2-3 gives the whole variable domain GAGVSQSPSNKVTEKGKDVELRCDPISGHTALYWYRQSLGQGLEFLIYFQGNSAPDKSGLPSDRFSAERTGGSVSTLTIQRTQQEDSAVYLCASSRYRVADTQYFGPGTRLTVL.